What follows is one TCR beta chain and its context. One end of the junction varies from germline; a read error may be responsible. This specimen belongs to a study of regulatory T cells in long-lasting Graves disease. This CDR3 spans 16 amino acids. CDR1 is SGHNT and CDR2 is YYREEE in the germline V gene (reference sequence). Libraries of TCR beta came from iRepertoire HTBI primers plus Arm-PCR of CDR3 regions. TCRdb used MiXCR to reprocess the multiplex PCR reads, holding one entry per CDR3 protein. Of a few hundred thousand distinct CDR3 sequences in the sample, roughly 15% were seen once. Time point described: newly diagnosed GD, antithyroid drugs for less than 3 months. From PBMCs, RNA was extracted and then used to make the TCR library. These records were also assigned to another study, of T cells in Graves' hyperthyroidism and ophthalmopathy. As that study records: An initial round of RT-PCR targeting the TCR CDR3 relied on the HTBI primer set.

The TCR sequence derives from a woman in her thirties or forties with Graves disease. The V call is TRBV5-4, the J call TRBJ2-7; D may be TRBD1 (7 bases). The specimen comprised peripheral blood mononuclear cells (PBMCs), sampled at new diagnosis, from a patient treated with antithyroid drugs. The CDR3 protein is CASSSPTGRGSSEQCF. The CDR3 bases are TGTGCCAGCAGCTCCCCGACAGGGAGAGGATCTAGCGAGCAGTGCTTC.